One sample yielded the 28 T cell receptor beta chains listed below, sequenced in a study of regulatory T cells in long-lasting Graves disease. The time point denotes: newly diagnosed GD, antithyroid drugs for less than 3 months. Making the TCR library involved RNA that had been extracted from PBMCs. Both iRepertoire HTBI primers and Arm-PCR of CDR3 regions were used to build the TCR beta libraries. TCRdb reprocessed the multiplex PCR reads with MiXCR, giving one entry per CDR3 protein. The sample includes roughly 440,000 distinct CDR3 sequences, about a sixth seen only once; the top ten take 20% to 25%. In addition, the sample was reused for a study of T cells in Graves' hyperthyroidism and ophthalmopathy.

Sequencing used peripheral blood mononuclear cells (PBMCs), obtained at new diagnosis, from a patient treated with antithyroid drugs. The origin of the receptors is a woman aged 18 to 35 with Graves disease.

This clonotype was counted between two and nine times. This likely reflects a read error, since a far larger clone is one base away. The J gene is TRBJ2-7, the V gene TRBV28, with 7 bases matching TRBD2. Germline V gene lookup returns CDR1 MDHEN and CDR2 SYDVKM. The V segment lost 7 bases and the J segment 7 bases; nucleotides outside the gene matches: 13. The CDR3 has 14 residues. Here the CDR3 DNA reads TGTGCCAGCACCTCCGAGAGGACTAGTAGTGAGCAGTACTTC. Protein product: CASTSERTSSEQYF.

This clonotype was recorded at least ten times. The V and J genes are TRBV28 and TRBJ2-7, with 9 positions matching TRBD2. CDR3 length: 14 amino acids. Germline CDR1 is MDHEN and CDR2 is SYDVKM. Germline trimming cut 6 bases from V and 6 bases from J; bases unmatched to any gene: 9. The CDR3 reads CASSQTSGVREQYF. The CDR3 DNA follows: TGTGCCAGCAGCCAGACTAGCGGCGTCCGCGAGCAGTACTTC. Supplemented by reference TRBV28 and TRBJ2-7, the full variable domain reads DVKVTQSSRYLVKRTGEKVFLECVQDMDHENMFWYRQDPGLGLRLIYFSYDVKMKEKGDIPEGYSVSREKKERFSLILESASTNQTSMYLCASSQTSGVREQYFGPGTRLTVT.

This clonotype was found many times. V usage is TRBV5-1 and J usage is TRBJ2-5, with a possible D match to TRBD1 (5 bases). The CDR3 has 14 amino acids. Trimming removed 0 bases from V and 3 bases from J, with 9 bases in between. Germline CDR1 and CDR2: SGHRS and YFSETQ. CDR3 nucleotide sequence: TGCGCCAGCAGCTTGGGACAGAACGAAGAGACCCAGTACTTC. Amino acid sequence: CASSLGQNEETQYF.

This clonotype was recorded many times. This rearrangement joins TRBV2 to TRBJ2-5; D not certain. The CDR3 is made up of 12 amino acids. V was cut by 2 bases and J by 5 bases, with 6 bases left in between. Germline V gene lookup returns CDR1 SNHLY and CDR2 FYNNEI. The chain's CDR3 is CASSEYRETQYF. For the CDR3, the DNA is TGTGCCAGCAGTGAATACCGGGAGACCCAGTACTTC. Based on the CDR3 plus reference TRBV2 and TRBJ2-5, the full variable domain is EPEVTQTPSHQVTQMGQEVILRCVPISNHLYFYWYRQILGQKVEFLVSFYNNEISEKSEIFDDQFSVERPDGSNFTLKIRSTKLEDSAMYFCASSEYRETQYFGPGTRLLVL.

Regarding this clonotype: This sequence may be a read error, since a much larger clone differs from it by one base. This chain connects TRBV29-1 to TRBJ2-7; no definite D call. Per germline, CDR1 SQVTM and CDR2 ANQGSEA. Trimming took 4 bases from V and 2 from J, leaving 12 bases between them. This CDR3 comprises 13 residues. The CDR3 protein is CSVALANPYEQYF. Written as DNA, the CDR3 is TGCAGCGTTGCTTTGGCTAACCCCTACGAGCAGTACTTC.

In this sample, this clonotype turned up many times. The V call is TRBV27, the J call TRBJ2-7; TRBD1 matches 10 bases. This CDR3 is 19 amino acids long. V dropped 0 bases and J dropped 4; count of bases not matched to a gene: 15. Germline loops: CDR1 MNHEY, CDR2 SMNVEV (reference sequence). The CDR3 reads CASSLSSRTGGRLMYEQYF. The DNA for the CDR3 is TGTGCCAGCAGTTTATCATCCCGGACAGGGGGTAGGTTAATGTACGAGCAGTACTTC.

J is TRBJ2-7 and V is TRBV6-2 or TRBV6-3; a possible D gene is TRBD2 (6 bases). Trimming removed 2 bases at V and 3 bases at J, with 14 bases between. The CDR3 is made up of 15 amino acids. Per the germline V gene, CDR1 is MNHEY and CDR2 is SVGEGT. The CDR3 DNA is TGTGCCAGCAGTTACGGGTCGGGGGTGGACTACGAGCAGTACTTC. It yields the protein CASSYGSGVDYEQYF.

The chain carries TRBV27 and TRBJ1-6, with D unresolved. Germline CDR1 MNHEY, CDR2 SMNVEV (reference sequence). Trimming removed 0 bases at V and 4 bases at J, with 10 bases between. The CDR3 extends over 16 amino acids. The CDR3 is CASSLSLGPYNSPLHF. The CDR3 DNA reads TGTGCCAGCAGTTTATCCTTAGGGCCGTATAATTCACCCCTCCACTTT.

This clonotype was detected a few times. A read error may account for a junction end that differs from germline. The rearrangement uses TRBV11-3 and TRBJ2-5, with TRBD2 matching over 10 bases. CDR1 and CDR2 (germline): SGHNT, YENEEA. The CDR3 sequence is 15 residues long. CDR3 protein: CASSPGTSEKETRYF. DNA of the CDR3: TGTGCCAGCAGCCCCGGGACTAGCGAAAAAGAGACCCGGTACTTC.

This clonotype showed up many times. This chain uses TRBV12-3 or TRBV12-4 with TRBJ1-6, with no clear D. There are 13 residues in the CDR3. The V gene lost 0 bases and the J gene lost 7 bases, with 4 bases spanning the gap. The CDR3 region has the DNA TGTGCCAGCAGTTTAGCCGAGAATTCACCCCTCCACTTT. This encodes CASSLAENSPLHF.

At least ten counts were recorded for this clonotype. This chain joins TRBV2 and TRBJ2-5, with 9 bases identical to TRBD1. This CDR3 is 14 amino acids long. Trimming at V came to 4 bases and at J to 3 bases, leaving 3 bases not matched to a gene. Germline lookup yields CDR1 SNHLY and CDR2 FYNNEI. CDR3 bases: TGTGCCAGCAGTGCGAGACAGGGGGAAGAGACCCAGTACTTC. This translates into CASSARQGEETQYF.

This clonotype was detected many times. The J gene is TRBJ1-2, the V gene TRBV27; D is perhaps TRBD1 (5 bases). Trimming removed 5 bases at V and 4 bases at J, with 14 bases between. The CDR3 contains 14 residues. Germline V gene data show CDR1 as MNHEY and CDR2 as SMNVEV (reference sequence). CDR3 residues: CASSQTTATYGYTF. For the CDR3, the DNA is TGTGCCAGCAGTCAAACGACAGCCACCTATGGCTACACCTTC.

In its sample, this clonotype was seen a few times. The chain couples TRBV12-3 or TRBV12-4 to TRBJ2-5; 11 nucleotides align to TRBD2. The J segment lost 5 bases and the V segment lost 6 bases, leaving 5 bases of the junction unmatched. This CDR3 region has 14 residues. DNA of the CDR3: TGTGCCAGCAGGGCGACTAGCGGGATGGAGACCCAGTACTTC. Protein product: CASRATSGMETQYF.

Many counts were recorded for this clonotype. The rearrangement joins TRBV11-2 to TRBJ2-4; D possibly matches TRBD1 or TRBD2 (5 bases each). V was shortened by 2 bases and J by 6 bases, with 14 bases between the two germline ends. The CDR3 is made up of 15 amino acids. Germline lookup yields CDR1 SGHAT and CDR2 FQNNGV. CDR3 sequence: CASSLRIQAGNIQYF. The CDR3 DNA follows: TGTGCCAGCAGCTTAAGAATACAGGCGGGAAACATTCAGTACTTC.

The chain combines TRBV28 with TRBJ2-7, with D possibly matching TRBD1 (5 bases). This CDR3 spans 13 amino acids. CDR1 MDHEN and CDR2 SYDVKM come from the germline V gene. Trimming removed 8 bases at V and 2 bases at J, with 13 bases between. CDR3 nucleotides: TGTGCCAGCGGACCAGGGCAGGCCTACGAGCAGTACTTC. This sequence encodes CASGPGQAYEQYF.

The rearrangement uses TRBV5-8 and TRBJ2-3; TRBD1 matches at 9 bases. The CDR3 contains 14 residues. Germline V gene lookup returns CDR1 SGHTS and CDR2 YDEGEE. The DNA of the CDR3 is TGTGACGAGGGACAGGGTAAAACCGCAGATACGCAGTATTTT. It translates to CDEGQGKTADTQYF. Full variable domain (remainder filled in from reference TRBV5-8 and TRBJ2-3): EAGVTQSPTHLIKTRGQQATLRCSPISGHTSVYWYQQALGLGLQFLLWYDEGEERNRGNFPPRFSGRQFPNYSSELNVNALELEDSALYLCDEGQGKTADTQYFGPGTRLTVL.

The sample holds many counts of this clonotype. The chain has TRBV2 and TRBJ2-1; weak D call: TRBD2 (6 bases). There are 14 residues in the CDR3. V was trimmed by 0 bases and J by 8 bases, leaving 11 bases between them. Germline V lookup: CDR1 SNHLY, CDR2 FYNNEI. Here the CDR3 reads CASSEARGDDEQFF. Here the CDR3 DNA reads TGTGCCAGCAGTGAAGCGCGGGGTGACGATGAGCAGTTCTTC.

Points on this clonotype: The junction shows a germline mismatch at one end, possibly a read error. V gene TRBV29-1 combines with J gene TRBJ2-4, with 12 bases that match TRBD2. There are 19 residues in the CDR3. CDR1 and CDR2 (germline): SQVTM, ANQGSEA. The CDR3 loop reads CSVEDWTSGKVLAKDIQYF. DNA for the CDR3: TGCAGCGTTGAAGATTGGACTAGCGGGAAAGTCCTGGCCAAAGACATTCAGTACTTC. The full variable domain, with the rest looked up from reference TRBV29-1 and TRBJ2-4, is SAVISQKPSRDICQRGTSLTIQCQVDSQVTMMFWYRQQPGQSLTLIATANQGSEATYESGFVIDKFPISRPNLTFSTLTVSNMSPEDSSIYLCSVEDWTSGKVLAKDIQYFGAGTRLSVL.

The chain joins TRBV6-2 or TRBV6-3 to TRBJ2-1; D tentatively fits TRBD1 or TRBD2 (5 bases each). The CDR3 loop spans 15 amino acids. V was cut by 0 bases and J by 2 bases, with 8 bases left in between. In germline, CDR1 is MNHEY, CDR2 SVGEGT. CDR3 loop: CASSYSRGAYNEQFF. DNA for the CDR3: TGTGCCAGCAGTTACTCGAGGGGAGCCTACAATGAGCAGTTCTTC.

The CDR3 loop reads CASSYSSGGGTDTQYF. The CDR3 coding sequence is TGTGCCAGCAGTTACAGTTCAGGGGGTGGCACAGATACGCAGTATTTT. V and J are TRBV6-5 and TRBJ2-3; the match to TRBD1 covers 7 bases. This CDR3 is built from 16 residues. In germline, CDR1 is MNHEY, CDR2 SVGAGI. The V gene end was trimmed by 2 bases and the J gene end by 1 base; junction bases not matched to a gene: 6.

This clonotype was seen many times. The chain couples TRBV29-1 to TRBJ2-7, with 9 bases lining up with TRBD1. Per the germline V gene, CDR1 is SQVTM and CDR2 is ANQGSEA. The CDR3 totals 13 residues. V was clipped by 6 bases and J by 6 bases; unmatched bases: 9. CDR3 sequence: CSVTGTGTSEQYF. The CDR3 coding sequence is TGCAGCGTGACTGGGACAGGGACGAGCGAGCAGTACTTC.

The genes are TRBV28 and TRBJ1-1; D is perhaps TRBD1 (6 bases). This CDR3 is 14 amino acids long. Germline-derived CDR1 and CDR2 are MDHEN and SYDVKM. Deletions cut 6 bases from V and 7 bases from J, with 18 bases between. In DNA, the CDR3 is TGTGCCAGCAGCGTAGAGGGGGGGGCGGGTGAAGCTTTCTTT. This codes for CASSVEGGAGEAFF.

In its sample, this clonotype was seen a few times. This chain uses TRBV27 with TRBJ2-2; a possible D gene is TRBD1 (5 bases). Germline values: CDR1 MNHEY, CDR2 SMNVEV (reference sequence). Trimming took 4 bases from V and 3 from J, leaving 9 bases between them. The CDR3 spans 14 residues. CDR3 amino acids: CASSYTTDTGELFF. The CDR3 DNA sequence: TGTGCCAGCAGTTACACGACAGACACCGGGGAGCTGTTTTTT.

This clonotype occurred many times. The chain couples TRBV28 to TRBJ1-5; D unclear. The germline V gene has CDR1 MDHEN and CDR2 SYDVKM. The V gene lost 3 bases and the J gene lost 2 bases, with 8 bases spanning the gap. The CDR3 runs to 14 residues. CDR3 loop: CASSFPRRNQPQHF. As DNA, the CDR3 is TGTGCCAGCAGTTTTCCGCGACGCAATCAGCCCCAGCATTTT.

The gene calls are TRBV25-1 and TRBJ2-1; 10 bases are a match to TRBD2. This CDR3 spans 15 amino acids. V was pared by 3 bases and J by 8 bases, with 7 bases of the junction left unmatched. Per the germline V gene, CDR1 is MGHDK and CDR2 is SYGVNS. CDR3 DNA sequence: TGTGCCAGCAGTGACCGAGCGGGAGGGCGTTATGAGCAGTTCTTC. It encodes CASSDRAGGRYEQFF.

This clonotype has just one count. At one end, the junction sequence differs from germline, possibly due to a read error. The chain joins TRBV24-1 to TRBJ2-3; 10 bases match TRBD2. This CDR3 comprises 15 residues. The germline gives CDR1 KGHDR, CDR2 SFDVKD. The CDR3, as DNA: TGTGCCGCCAGTCGGGCTAGCGGGAGAACAGATACGCAGTATTTT. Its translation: CAASRASGRTDTQYF.

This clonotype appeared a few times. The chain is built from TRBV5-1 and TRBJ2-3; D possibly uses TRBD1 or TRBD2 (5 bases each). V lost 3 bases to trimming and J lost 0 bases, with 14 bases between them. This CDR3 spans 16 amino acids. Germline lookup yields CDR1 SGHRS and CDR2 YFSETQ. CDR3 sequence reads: CASSSGTSLSTDTQYF. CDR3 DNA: TGCGCCAGCAGCTCCGGGACCAGTTTGAGCACAGATACGCAGTATTTT.

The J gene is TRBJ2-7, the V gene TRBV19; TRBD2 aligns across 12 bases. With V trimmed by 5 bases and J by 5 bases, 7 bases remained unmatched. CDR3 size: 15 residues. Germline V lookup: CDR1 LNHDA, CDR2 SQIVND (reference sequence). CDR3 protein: CASSLTSGRINEQYF. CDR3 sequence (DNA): TGTGCCAGTAGTCTTACTAGCGGGAGGATCAACGAGCAGTACTTC.